This record looks at one T cell receptor (beta chain) sequence and its context. The data are from a study of blood T cell repertoires in COVID-19. The wider study: The samples span acute and convalescent COVID-19 from the United States, Italy and Spain. Sources were T cells, B-cell-depleted T cells, or PBMCs; the material itself was cDNA or gDNA.

Trimming at V came to 5 bases and at J to 2 bases, leaving 6 bases not matched to a gene. The CDR3 is 16 residues long. CDR1 and CDR2 (germline): SGHRS, YFSETQ. Two consecutive negative NP/OP PCR tests, clearance, or resolved symptoms defined Cohort 3 recovery. Original handling: Amplified reference gene primers provided the basis for estimating nucleated cell counts. Clones were sequenced by immunoSEQ multiplex PCR, and TCRdb holds only the in-frame ones, with some missing. V, J and clone size are taken as reported in that table, and D and trimming were inferred from the DNA itself. Here the sample spans approximately 270,000 clones, 65% to 90% being singletons.

V gene TRBV5-1 combines with J gene TRBJ2-2, with 10 positions matching TRBD2. This receptor was obtained from a man in his forties who had recovered from COVID-19. Sample: PBMCs or T cells enriched from blood (not recorded which). The CDR3 reads CASRPTSGSNTGELFF. In DNA form, the CDR3 reads TGCGCCAGCAGACCGACTAGCGGGTCCAACACCGGGGAGCTGTTTTTT.